A selection of T cell receptor beta chains follows, all from one sample in a study of T-cell memory formation after mild COVID-19. TCRdb redid the calling of the 5' RACE reads with MiXCR, one entry per CDR3 protein. This sample has a few hundred thousand distinct CDR3 sequences, with roughly 17% found just once. Sequenced sample: PBMCs or a T cell subset sorted from them (not recorded which). The receptors come from a young man who had mild COVID-19 (a few samples of this study predate the infection). Cell type and time point are not known. Each CDR3 is given with its conserved first and last residue. Fields, in order: D gene, clone size, V gene, J gene, CDR3 protein, CDR3 DNA. The D gene is left open where the match is weak. Size values are once, few and many counts, or a class for expanded clones, and some rows have none.

NA	NA	TRBV4-3	TRBJ1-6	CASSQVAGNSPLHF	TGCGCCAGCAGCCAAGTGGCAGGGAACTCACCCCTCCACTTT
NA	few	TRBV21-1	TRBJ1-4	CASSKERISYEKLFF	TGTGCCAGCAGCAAAGAAAGGATCAGCTATGAAAAACTGTTTTTT
NA	NA	TRBV11-2	TRBJ2-1	CASSLDRSEQFF	TGTGCCAGCAGCTTAGATCGCTCAGAGCAGTTCTTC
NA	NA	TRBV6-5	TRBJ2-7	CASSYLAGAEYEQYF	TGTGCCAGCAGTTACCTTGCAGGGGCGGAGTACGAGCAGTACTTC
TRBD2	NA	TRBV7-2	TRBJ2-3	CASSSYTSGGFTDTQYF	TGTGCCAGCAGCTCCTATACTAGCGGGGGTTTCACAGATACGCAGTATTTT
NA	NA	TRBV6-6	TRBJ2-5	CASRGIRRETQYF	TGTGCCAGCCGAGGGATTCGTCGGGAGACCCAGTACTTC
TRBD1	few	TRBV4-3	TRBJ2-2	CASSQGTGAGGELFF	TGCGCCAGCAGCCAAGGAACAGGGGCAGGGGGGGAGCTGTTTTTT
NA	many	TRBV7-3	TRBJ2-3	CASSLSAGIDTQYF	TGTGCCAGCAGCTTAAGTGCAGGGATAGATACGCAGTATTTT
NA	NA	TRBV18	TRBJ1-1	CASSPGGRTEAFF	TGTGCCAGCTCACCCGGAGGCAGGACTGAAGCTTTCTTT
NA	NA	TRBV28	TRBJ2-6	CASSRTGFGANVLTF	TGTGCCAGCAGCAGAACAGGGTTCGGGGCCAACGTCCTGACTTTC
NA	few	TRBV5-1	TRBJ2-7	CASSLAAGKFYEQYF	TGCGCCAGCAGCTTGGCCGCAGGGAAGTTCTACGAGCAGTACTTC
NA	NA	TRBV7-9	TRBJ2-1	CASLASAKRDEQFF	TGTGCCAGCCTCGCGTCAGCAAAGAGGGATGAGCAGTTCTTC
NA	few	TRBV11-3	TRBJ2-2	CASSIGAQGGELFF	TGTGCCAGCAGCATAGGGGCGCAAGGCGGGGAGCTGTTTTTT
NA	NA	TRBV4-3	TRBJ2-2	CASSANPPFGELFF	TGCGCCAGCAGCGCAAACCCTCCTTTCGGGGAGCTGTTTTTT
NA	few	TRBV7-2	TRBJ1-2	CASGGNYGYTF	TGTGCCAGCGGGGGGAACTATGGCTACACCTTC
NA	few	TRBV7-9	TRBJ2-1	CASSFGRSSYNEQFF	TGTGCCAGCAGCTTCGGCAGGAGCTCCTACAATGAGCAGTTCTTC